These 23 T cell receptor beta chains originate from one sample sequenced in a study of T cell changes during pregnancy in multiple sclerosis (dated by TCRdb to the late 2010s). Receptor libraries were prepared by the immunoSEQ multiplex PCR assay. TCRdb took over this immuneACCESS table, retaining in-frame rearrangements with V and J assigned. Such tables are incomplete; in checked studies, under half of the missing clones stem from an unresolved V gene, and the remainder is unexplained. This sample holds approximately 40,000 clones; more than 75% were observed only once. The ten top clones hold 0.5% to 0.65% of the sample. The material was CD4+ T cells from peripheral blood mononuclear cells, obtained in the first trimester of pregnancy. These receptors came from a female donor with multiple sclerosis, enrolled in a pregnancy study.

V gene TRBV5-1 combines with J gene TRBJ2-7; 8 bases agree with TRBD2. CDR1 is SGHRS, CDR2 YFSETQ, per germline. The CDR3 is 15 residues long. J was trimmed by 2 bases and V by 4 bases; bases with no gene match: 8. CDR3 sequence (DNA): TGCGCCAGCAGCCGTAGGCAAGCGGGGGCCTACGAGCAGTACTTC. It yields the protein CASSRRQAGAYEQYF. Combining the CDR3 with reference TRBV5-1 and TRBJ2-7 gives the whole variable domain KAGVTQTPRYLIKTRGQQVTLSCSPISGHRSVSWYQQTPGQGLQFLFEYFSETQRNKGNFPGRFSGRQFSNSRSEMNVSTLELGDSALYLCASSRRQAGAYEQYFGPGTRLTVT.

The chain uses TRBV6-6 and TRBJ1-4, with 7 bases that match TRBD1. The CDR3 runs to 14 residues. With V trimmed by 5 bases and J by 7 bases, 7 bases remained unmatched. CDR1 MNHNY and CDR2 SVGAGI come from the germline V gene (reference sequence). DNA of the CDR3: TGTGCCAGCAGTCCTCTGGACAGGACTGAAAAACTGTTTTTT. This translates into CASSPLDRTEKLFF.

This chain connects TRBV5-5 to TRBJ1-5; 9 nucleotides align to TRBD1. CDR1 and CDR2 (germline): SGHKS, YYEKEE (reference sequence). J lost 7 bases, V lost 4 bases, and 6 bases had no gene match. The CDR3 is made up of 14 amino acids. CDR3 sequence (DNA): TGTGCCAGCAGCCCAGGACAGGGGCGGCAGCCCCAGCATTTT. Protein: CASSPGQGRQPQHF.

The chain joins TRBV5-4 to TRBJ2-1; D may be TRBD1 (6 bases). Trimming left V 3 bases short and J 2 bases short, with 15 bases between. This CDR3 contains 16 residues. Per germline, CDR1 SGHNT and CDR2 YYREEE (reference sequence). The CDR3 DNA reads TGTGCCAGCAGCTCCATGTCTAAGGGGGCCTACAATGAGCAGTTCTTC. The encoded protein is CASSSMSKGAYNEQFF.

This clone appeared a single time. The V gene is TRBV11-3, the J gene TRBJ2-2; TRBD2 aligns across 8 bases. CDR3 length equals 15 residues. V lost 4 bases to trimming and J lost 6 bases; unmatched junction nucleotides: 7. Germline V gene data show CDR1 as SGHNT and CDR2 as YENEEA. This chain's CDR3 is CASSSRASGSGELFF. CDR3 nucleotide sequence: TGTGCCAGCAGCTCTAGGGCTAGCGGGTCCGGGGAGCTGTTTTTT.

V and J are TRBV5-1 and TRBJ2-1, with 10 positions matching TRBD2. The length of the CDR3 is 16 residues. V shed 4 bases and J 6 bases; nucleotides not matched to a gene: 10. CDR1 and CDR2 from the germline V gene are SGHRS and YFSETQ. The CDR3, as DNA: TGCGCCAGCAGCATGACCGGACTAGCGGAGGCCAATGAGCAGTTCTTC. It yields the protein CASSMTGLAEANEQFF.

The chain uses TRBV19 and TRBJ1-2; 9 bases are shared with TRBD1. Trimming removed 6 bases from V and 4 bases from J; junction bases left unmatched: 6. Germline V CDR1 and CDR2: LNHDA, SQIVND (reference sequence). The CDR3 loop spans 14 amino acids. The CDR3 loop is CASRTGGQGYGYTF. The CDR3 nucleotides read TGTGCCAGTAGAACAGGGGGCCAGGGCTATGGCTACACCTTC.

Of note for this clone: Additional DNA sequences in this sample encode the identical CDR3. V is TRBV2 and J is TRBJ2-1; 13 bases line up with TRBD2. The CDR3 runs to 17 residues. Germline-derived CDR1 and CDR2 are SNHLY and FYNNEI. With V trimmed by 5 bases and J by 4 bases, 8 bases remained unmatched. DNA of the CDR3: TGTGCCAGCAGTTACAGCGGACTAGCGGGAGTTTACAATGAGCAGTTCTTC. It specifies CASSYSGLAGVYNEQFF.

This chain connects TRBV7-2 to TRBJ1-2; 8 nucleotides align to TRBD1. V was clipped by 0 bases and J by 8 bases; unmatched bases: 5. This CDR3 has 14 amino acids. The V gene's germline CDR1 is SGHTA and CDR2 FQGNSA. CDR3 residues: CASSLARTGSGYTF. For the CDR3, the DNA is TGTGCCAGCAGCTTAGCTCGGACAGGGAGCGGCTACACCTTC. The entire variable domain, with the rest obtained from reference TRBV7-2 and TRBJ1-2, is as follows: GAGVSQSPSNKVTEKGKDVELRCDPISGHTALYWYRQSLGQGLEFLIYFQGNSAPDKSGLPSDRFSAERTGGSVSTLTIQRTQQEDSAVYLCASSLARTGSGYTFGSGTRLTVV.

The chain carries TRBV19 and TRBJ2-7; 7 bases are a match to TRBD2. Germline loops: CDR1 LNHDA, CDR2 SQIVND (reference sequence). V was clipped by 8 bases and J by 6 bases; unmatched bases: 4. The CDR3 spans 11 residues. CDR3 amino acids: CASGPGGEQYF. In DNA, the CDR3 is TGTGCCAGTGGCCCGGGGGGCGAGCAGTACTTC.

The chain combines TRBV9 with TRBJ1-2; a possible D gene is TRBD1 (6 bases). The CDR3 runs 13 residues. Looked up from germline, CDR1 is SGDLS and CDR2 is YYNGEE. V lost 4 bases and J 4 bases, leaving 11 bases between the germline ends. CDR3 bases: TGTGCCAGCAGCTTAACAGGGTTCTATGGCTACACCTTC. Its protein product is CASSLTGFYGYTF.

The chain employs TRBV6-5 and TRBJ1-5; TRBD1 aligns across 9 bases. This CDR3 comprises 14 residues. Germline CDR1 MNHEY, CDR2 SVGAGI. Trimming removed 5 bases from V and 7 bases from J; junction bases left unmatched: 6. CDR3 sequence: CASSRDRAGQPQHF. Written as DNA, the CDR3 is TGTGCCAGCAGTCGGGACAGGGCGGGGCAGCCCCAGCATTTT.

The chain carries TRBV19 and TRBJ1-2, with D uncertain. Deletions cut 5 bases from V and 8 bases from J, with 12 bases between. CDR1 LNHDA and CDR2 SQIVND come from the germline V gene (reference sequence). The CDR3 loop spans 12 amino acids. CDR3 region: CASSLPLGGYTF. The DNA for the CDR3 is TGTGCCAGTAGTCTCCCCCTGGGCGGCTACACCTTC.

The chain links TRBV7-2 to TRBJ2-1; D is unresolved. This CDR3 is 14 amino acids long. The V end lost 3 bases, the J end lost 4 bases, and 10 bases lay between the germline ends. CDR1 is SGHTA, CDR2 FQGNSA, per germline. The CDR3 is CASSFKQLYNEQFF. CDR3 bases: TGTGCCAGCAGCTTCAAGCAACTTTACAATGAGCAGTTCTTC.

The chain carries TRBV7-3 and TRBJ2-1, with 8 bases lining up with TRBD2. The CDR3 is 15 amino acids. Germline values: CDR1 SGHTA, CDR2 FQGTGA. Losses at the gene ends were 3 bases for V and 6 bases for J; bases not matched to a gene: 7. In DNA, the CDR3 is TGTGCCAGCAGCTTGGGGCGGGGGGTCTCCAATGAGCAGTTCTTC. This translates into CASSLGRGVSNEQFF.

The gene calls are TRBV6-5 and TRBJ1-4; a possible D gene is TRBD1 (6 bases). V was clipped by 7 bases and J by 10 bases, with 13 bases between them. Germline CDR1 reads MNHEY; CDR2 reads SVGAGI. The CDR3 consists of 12 residues. The CDR3 sequence: CASIGQQLKLFF. CDR3 in DNA: TGTGCCAGCATAGGACAGCAGTTAAAACTGTTTTTT.

This clone occurred a few times. This chain uses TRBV6-6 with TRBJ1-2; possible D gene TRBD1, 5 bases. This CDR3 contains 13 residues. Germline V gene sequence: CDR1 MNHNY, CDR2 SVGAGI (reference sequence). The V and J ends lost 7 bases and 8 bases respectively, with 17 bases between them. The CDR3 sequence is CASTRGGEGGYTF. Here the CDR3 DNA reads TGTGCCAGCACTCGGGGGGGGGAAGGAGGCTACACCTTC.

The chain joins TRBV9 to TRBJ2-5, with TRBD1 as a possible D gene (6 bases). This CDR3 spans 16 amino acids. CDR1 and CDR2 (germline): SGDLS, YYNGEE. Between the trimmed V and J ends, which lost 3 bases and 5 bases, there was a span of 20 bases. This CDR3 is CASSAGGGLGGETQYF. The CDR3 coding sequence is TGTGCCAGCAGCGCTGGGGGCGGCCTGGGTGGGGAGACCCAGTACTTC.

The rearrangement links TRBV30 to TRBJ1-2; D is unclear. V lost 8 bases to trimming and J lost 4 bases, with 17 bases between them. CDR3 length equals 13 residues. In germline, CDR1 is GTSNPN, CDR2 SVGIG (reference sequence). CDR3 loop: CALSESEIYGYTF. CDR3 DNA sequence: TGTGCCCTAAGCGAGTCCGAGATCTATGGCTACACCTTC.

J is TRBJ1-5 and V is TRBV14; D unclear. Germline assignment: CDR1 SGHDN and CDR2 FVKESK. V was cut by 0 bases and J by 4 bases, with 4 bases left in between. The CDR3 extends over 13 amino acids. CDR3 residues: CASSQDLNQPQHF. The CDR3 DNA is TGTGCCAGCAGCCAAGACCTGAATCAGCCCCAGCATTTT.

This chain links TRBV18 with TRBJ1-1; possibly TRBD1 for D (5 bases). The germline V gene encodes CDR1 KGHSH and CDR2 LQKENI. The CDR3 contains 18 residues. The germline V and J ends were trimmed by 5 bases and 5 bases, with 27 bases remaining between them. The CDR3 here is CASSINLPGRGTGTEAFF. The CDR3 nucleotides read TGTGCCAGCTCAATTAACTTACCGGGTCGGGGGACGGGGACTGAAGCTTTCTTT.

CDR3 in amino acids: CASSPRLAGVAGELFF. The DNA of the CDR3 is TGCGCCAGCAGCCCCCGACTAGCGGGGGTCGCCGGGGAGCTGTTTTTT. This chain joins TRBV5-1 and TRBJ2-2; 12 bases agree with TRBD2. Germline CDR1 is SGHRS and CDR2 is YFSETQ. V was pared by 4 bases and J by 6 bases, with 7 bases of the junction left unmatched. The CDR3 runs to 16 residues.

Notes on this clone: At one of its ends the junction is not consistent with the germline gene, which may arise from a read error. This chain links TRBV2 with TRBJ1-2; no reliable D call. This CDR3 contains 14 residues. Germline V lookup: CDR1 SNHLY, CDR2 FYNNEI. The CDR3 DNA reads TGTGCCAGCAGGGAAGGACTGCTGAACTATGGCTACACCTTC. Translated: CASREGLLNYGYTF.